The next 5 T cell receptor beta chains were all read from a single sample in a study of blood T cell repertoires in COVID-19. The table came from immunoSEQ multiplex PCR; TCRdb's copy has only in-frame clones and leaves some out. Of under 300,000 clones detected, approximately 87% appear once; the ten largest clones hold about 4.5%. Sequenced input: peripheral blood. These receptors were obtained from a man in his fifties or sixties who had recovered from COVID-19.

This chain uses TRBV12-3 or TRBV12-4 with TRBJ2-1, with TRBD2 identical over 8 bases. The trim removed 4 bases at V and 9 bases at J, leaving 2 bases unmatched. The CDR3 has 12 residues. The CDR3 sequence: CASSSREGEQFF. In nucleotides, the CDR3 is TGTGCCAGCAGTTCTCGGGAGGGTGAGCAGTTCTTC.

The chain employs TRBV28 and TRBJ1-2; TRBD1 agrees at 7 bases. Germline CDR1 reads MDHEN; CDR2 reads SYDVKM. There are 15 residues in the CDR3. Germline trimming cut 3 bases from V and 4 bases from J; bases unmatched to any gene: 8. CDR3 coding DNA: TGTGCCAGCAGTTTCGGGACAGATGGCCGCTATGGCTACACCTTC. Amino acid sequence: CASSFGTDGRYGYTF.

V and J are TRBV18 and TRBJ1-1, with a tentative D call TRBD1 (5 bases). The CDR3 is made up of 15 amino acids. In germline, CDR1 is KGHSH, CDR2 LQKENI. With 4 bases removed from V and 5 bases from J, the gap between germline ends came to 17 bases. DNA of the CDR3: TGTGCCAGCTCACAAGGGGTGGGGCTAAAAACTGAAGCTTTCTTT. As protein: CASSQGVGLKTEAFF.

In its sample, this clone was seen a few times. The chain links TRBV5-5 to TRBJ1-6; 7 bases are a match to TRBD1. The V and J ends lost 4 bases and 7 bases, in that order; junction bases with no gene match: 8. The CDR3 contains 15 residues. The germline CDR1 and CDR2 sequences are SGHKS and YYEKEE (reference sequence). The CDR3 spells CASSPPTGNNSPLHF. CDR3 sequence (DNA): TGTGCCAGCAGCCCGCCGACAGGGAACAATTCACCCCTCCACTTT.

J is TRBJ2-3 and V is TRBV10-3, with 7 bases lining up with TRBD1. V gave up 4 bases and J gave up 2 bases; unmatched junction bases: 12. The germline V gene encodes CDR1 ENHRY and CDR2 SYGVKD. This CDR3 has 17 residues. CDR3 protein: CAISGFTGTEDTDTQYF. The CDR3, as DNA: TGTGCCATCAGTGGCTTTACCGGGACAGAAGACACAGATACGCAGTATTTT.